The 6 T cell receptor beta chains in this list originate from one sample, sequenced in a study of breast tumors, draining lymph nodes, adjacent tissues. MiXCR, applied by TCRdb to the multiplex PCR reads, yields one record per CDR3 protein. The sample holds 70,000 to 85,000 distinct CDR3 sequences; roughly 19% are singletons and the top ten take about 2.5%. The lymph nodes were axillary draining lymph nodes from breast cancer patients. The specimen sequenced was axillary lymph node tissue. These TCRs come from a female donor with breast cancer. Some clones in this sample may be carry-over from other donors' samples.

This clonotype has ten or more counts. CDR3 amino acids: CASCPDSYNEQFF. CDR3 nucleotide sequence: TGTGCCAGCTGCCCCGACTCCTACAATGAGCAGTTCTTC. V gene TRBV6-1 combines with J gene TRBJ2-1; D is unclear. Trimming removed 8 bases from V and 0 bases from J, with 8 bases in between. Germline V lookup: CDR1 MNHNS, CDR2 SASEGT. The CDR3 is 13 amino acids.

This clonotype was observed many times. The V call is TRBV19, the J call TRBJ2-2, with 7 bases identical to TRBD2. The junction had 2 bases not matched to a gene; V was cut back by 4 bases and J by 3 bases. This CDR3 contains 14 residues. Germline loops: CDR1 LNHDA, CDR2 SQIVND (reference sequence). The CDR3 region is CASSTSGHTGELFF. CDR3 nucleotide sequence: TGTGCCAGTAGTACTAGCGGACACACCGGGGAGCTGTTTTTT.

This clonotype was found many times. The chain joins TRBV20-1 to TRBJ2-1, with D perhaps matching TRBD2 (6 bases). Trimming removed 1 base at V and 0 bases at J, with 16 bases between. Germline CDR1 reads DFQATT; CDR2 reads SNEGSKA (reference sequence). The CDR3 consists of 17 residues. The CDR3 region has the DNA TGCAGTGCTAGAGGCCAATTAGCGGCCCTCTCCTACAATGAGCAGTTCTTC. Translating gives CSARGQLAALSYNEQFF.

This clonotype was observed many times. The chain has TRBV20-1 and TRBJ2-3; no firm D call. The length of the CDR3 is 11 residues. Germline V gene lookup returns CDR1 DFQATT and CDR2 SNEGSKA (reference sequence). V lost 1 base to trimming and J lost 3 bases, with 2 bases between them. The CDR3 loop reads CSARVTDTQYF. The CDR3 DNA reads as TGCAGTGCTAGAGTTACAGATACGCAGTATTTT.

At least ten counts were recorded for this clonotype. The J gene is TRBJ2-2, the V gene TRBV7-2, with 12 bases lining up with TRBD2. The germline gives CDR1 SGHTA, CDR2 FQGNSA. V dropped 6 bases and J dropped 4; count of bases not matched to a gene: 6. The length of the CDR3 is 16 residues. This chain's CDR3 is CASRLLAGGSTGELFF. CDR3 nucleotide sequence: TGTGCCAGCAGATTACTAGCGGGAGGATCCACCGGGGAGCTGTTTTTT.

This clonotype was observed a few times. Here the CDR3 DNA reads TGTGCCAGCAGCGAAGCCGGGACAGGGGCCTACAATGAGCAGTTCTTC. Its protein is CASSEAGTGAYNEQFF. The chain is built from TRBV9 and TRBJ2-1; 10 bases line up with TRBD1. With V trimmed by 3 bases and J by 2 bases, 5 bases remained unmatched. The CDR3 totals 16 residues. Germline V CDR1 and CDR2: SGDLS, YYNGEE.